The 31 T cell receptor beta chains reported below all come from one sample, sequenced in a study of cytomegalovirus exposure and HLA in healthy donors. PCR was performed using 60 Vbeta and 13 Jbeta primers. Profiling relied on immunoSEQ multiplex PCR, and the TCRdb table lists in-frame clones only, not all of them. The sample records 120,000 or so clones, about 10% being singletons. The sequencing sample was made of PBMCs. The receptors stem from a woman younger than 30 in good health and CMV-seropositive.

This clone was counted only a few times. This CDR3 is CAWRGQQNTGELFF. The CDR3 DNA sequence: TGTGCCTGGAGGGGACAGCAGAACACCGGGGAGCTGTTTTTT. The chain recombines TRBV30 with TRBJ2-2; 7 nucleotides agree with TRBD1. V was pared by 3 bases and J by 1 base, with 2 bases of the junction left unmatched. This CDR3 contains 14 residues. The germline CDR1 and CDR2 sequences are GTSNPN and SVGIG (reference sequence).

The table lists this clone with a few counts. The chain is built from TRBV30 and TRBJ1-5; weak D call: TRBD1 (5 bases). This CDR3 region has 17 residues. Germline V gene sequence: CDR1 GTSNPN, CDR2 SVGIG (reference sequence). Deletions cut 0 bases from V and 0 bases from J, with 15 bases between. The CDR3: CAWSVSRQTFSNQPQHF. CDR3 sequence (DNA): TGTGCCTGGAGTGTATCCCGACAGACGTTTAGCAATCAGCCCCAGCATTTT.

This chain uses TRBV30 with TRBJ1-3; D might be TRBD1 (5 bases). This CDR3 is 11 amino acids long. The V end lost 8 bases, the J end lost 4 bases, and 9 bases lay between the germline ends. Germline V gene sequence: CDR1 GTSNPN, CDR2 SVGIG (reference sequence). CDR3 residues: CALGLGNTIYF. The CDR3 bases are TGTGCCCTGGGGCTGGGAAACACCATATATTTT.

This clone appeared a few times. The rearrangement joins TRBV27 to TRBJ2-5; D is perhaps TRBD1 (7 bases). Per the germline V gene, CDR1 is MNHEY and CDR2 is SMNVEV (reference sequence). The V and J ends lost 4 bases and 5 bases respectively, with 14 bases between them. This CDR3 is 14 amino acids long. CDR3 nucleotides: TGTGCCAGCAGTTCGCAGGGGGGCGAGGAGACCCAGTACTTC. Translation: CASSSQGGEETQYF.

The chain employs TRBV7-6 and TRBJ2-2; D gene ambiguous. Trimming removed 1 base from V and 0 bases from J, with 9 bases in between. This CDR3 region has 16 residues. Germline V gives CDR1 SGHVS, CDR2 FNYEAQ. CDR3 sequence reads: CASSLGTNPNTGELFF. The CDR3 bases are TGTGCCAGCAGCTTAGGCACTAATCCGAACACCGGGGAGCTGTTTTTT.

The table lists this clone with a few counts. Different DNA sequences within this sample yield the same CDR3. The chain is built from TRBV6-6 and TRBJ2-1; perhaps TRBD2 as D (5 bases). From germline, CDR1 is MNHNY and CDR2 SVGAGI (reference sequence). The CDR3 runs 15 residues. Trimming shortened V by 0 bases and J by 7 bases, and 13 bases separated the two germline ends. CDR3 protein: CASSYSRLAGNEQFF. The CDR3 DNA reads as TGTGCCAGCAGTTACTCCCGGCTAGCTGGGAATGAGCAGTTCTTC.

This clone was seen a few times. Other DNA sequences within the sample encode an identical CDR3. The rearrangement uses TRBV27 and TRBJ2-3, with a possible D match to TRBD2 (6 bases). Trimming shortened V by 3 bases and J by 1 base, and 11 bases separated the two germline ends. CDR1 and CDR2 from the germline V gene are MNHEY and SMNVEV (reference sequence). The CDR3 totals 15 residues. Here the CDR3 DNA reads TGTGCCAGCAGTTTTCGCGGCGGGGGCACAGATACGCAGTATTTT. Translated, it gives CASSFRGGGTDTQYF.

V gene TRBV2 combines with J gene TRBJ2-6; possible D gene TRBD2, 5 bases. Trimming shortened V by 8 bases and J by 2 bases, and 10 bases separated the two germline ends. The CDR3 runs 14 residues. Germline CDR1 is SNHLY and CDR2 is FYNNEI. CDR3 sequence (DNA): TGTGCCAGCCAGTGGGGAGCTGGGGCCAACGTCCTGACTTTC. This sequence encodes CASQWGAGANVLTF.

This clone has just a few counts. This rearrangement joins TRBV5-4 to TRBJ1-2; 8 bases are a match to TRBD1. From germline, CDR1 is SGHNT and CDR2 YYREEE (reference sequence). CDR3 length: 17 amino acids. V was clipped by 4 bases and J by 2 bases; unmatched bases: 13. CDR3: CASSRGQGSLSNYGYTF. Here the CDR3 DNA reads TGTGCCAGCAGCCGCGGACAGGGCAGTTTGTCCAACTATGGCTACACCTTC.

V usage is TRBV9 and J usage is TRBJ2-7, with 11 bases matching TRBD2. The CDR3 length is 17 residues. The germline V gene has CDR1 SGDLS and CDR2 YYNGEE. J lost 5 bases, V lost 3 bases, and 13 bases had no gene match. The CDR3 nucleotides are TGTGCCAGCAGCGATTATAGCGGGAGGGCCCTAATAGACGAGCAGTACTTC. Translation: CASSDYSGRALIDEQYF. Looking up the rest from reference TRBV9 and TRBJ2-7 gives the full variable domain: DSGVTQTPKHLITATGQRVTLRCSPRSGDLSVYWYQQSLDQGLQFLIQYYNGEERAKGNILERFSAQQFPDLHSELNLSSLELGDSALYFCASSDYSGRALIDEQYFGPGTRLTVT.

This clone was observed a few times. The V call is TRBV27, the J call TRBJ2-5; 13 nucleotides agree with TRBD2. CDR3 length: 15 residues. The germline V gene has CDR1 MNHEY and CDR2 SMNVEV (reference sequence). Trimming at V came to 5 bases and at J to 4 bases, leaving 4 bases not matched to a gene. The CDR3 bases are TGTGCCAGCAGTCCTCGACTAGCGGGGGGAGAGACCCAGTACTTC. It translates to CASSPRLAGGETQYF.

The rearrangement uses TRBV7-6 and TRBJ2-7; 9 bases are shared with TRBD2. The CDR3 covers 16 residues. With V trimmed by 3 bases and J by 5 bases, 11 bases remained unmatched. Germline CDR1 reads SGHVS; CDR2 reads FNYEAQ. The CDR3: CASSLAAAGGPDEQYF. In nucleotides, the CDR3 is TGTGCCAGCAGCTTGGCCGCGGCGGGAGGGCCAGACGAGCAGTACTTC.

This clone came up a few times. The chain employs TRBV27 and TRBJ2-7, with TRBD2 identical over 8 bases. The germline V gene has CDR1 MNHEY and CDR2 SMNVEV (reference sequence). V gave up 5 bases and J gave up 3 bases; unmatched junction bases: 3. CDR3 length: 13 amino acids. For the CDR3, the DNA is TGTGCCAGCAGTAGCCTAGCGGGCTACGAGCAGTACTTC. It translates to CASSSLAGYEQYF.

This rearrangement joins TRBV27 to TRBJ2-2; TRBD1 matches at 9 bases. The V gene's germline CDR1 is MNHEY and CDR2 SMNVEV (reference sequence). Losses at the gene ends were 4 bases for V and 1 base for J; bases not matched to a gene: 7. The CDR3 contains 17 residues. CDR3 coding DNA: TGTGCCAGCAGTTCCTTACAGGGGGCTGTGAACACCGGGGAGCTGTTTTTT. This sequence encodes CASSSLQGAVNTGELFF.

This clone has more than one count but fewer than ten. The rearrangement links TRBV6-1 to TRBJ2-5; D is uncertain. V lost 8 bases to trimming and J lost 4 bases, with 8 bases between them. Per the germline V gene, CDR1 is MNHNS and CDR2 is SASEGT. This CDR3 has 11 amino acids. The CDR3 spells CASSPGETQYF. Written as DNA, the CDR3 is TGTGCCAGCTCCCCGGGAGAGACCCAGTACTTC.

This clone was recorded once. The CDR3 loop is CASSRTSVNEQFF. Here the CDR3 DNA reads TGTGCCAGTAGTCGGACTAGCGTGAATGAGCAGTTCTTC. The V call is TRBV19, the J call TRBJ2-1; 9 bases line up with TRBD2. The CDR3 is 13 residues long. The germline CDR1 and CDR2 sequences are LNHDA and SQIVND (reference sequence). The V segment lost 5 bases and the J segment 7 bases; nucleotides outside the gene matches: 3.

The rearrangement links TRBV18 to TRBJ1-1, with D hard to call. Germline loops: CDR1 KGHSH, CDR2 LQKENI. Trimming took 6 bases from V and 4 from J, leaving 15 bases between them. The CDR3 length is 14 residues. CDR3 residues: CASSHSSAPTEAFF. Written as DNA, the CDR3 is TGTGCCAGCTCCCACAGTTCCGCCCCCACTGAAGCTTTCTTT.

The V gene is TRBV7-9, the J gene TRBJ1-1; a possible D gene is TRBD1 (5 bases). V lost 5 bases and J 2 bases, leaving 15 bases between the germline ends. Germline V gene sequence: CDR1 SEHNR, CDR2 FQNEAQ (reference sequence). The CDR3 consists of 15 residues. CDR3 region: CASSPPPGVNTEAFF. In DNA form, the CDR3 reads TGTGCCAGCAGCCCGCCTCCGGGGGTCAACACTGAAGCTTTCTTT. Variable domain in full (rest from reference TRBV7-9 and TRBJ1-1): DTGVSQNPRHKITKRGQNVTFRCDPISEHNRLYWYRQTLGQGPEFLTYFQNEAQLEKSRLLSDRFSAERPKGSFSTLEIQRTEQGDSAMYLCASSPPPGVNTEAFFGQGTRLTVV.

This clone appeared a few times. The J gene is TRBJ2-2, the V gene TRBV19; D is ambiguous. This CDR3 comprises 14 residues. Germline values: CDR1 LNHDA, CDR2 SQIVND (reference sequence). The germline V and J ends were trimmed by 7 bases and 7 bases, with 16 bases remaining between them. The CDR3 nucleotides are TGTGCCAGTACGAGCCCGGCTAGGCGCGGGGAGCTGTTTTTT. Protein sequence: CASTSPARRGELFF.

The chain couples TRBV27 to TRBJ2-1; 11 nucleotides line up with TRBD2. This CDR3 is built from 15 residues. Germline assignment: CDR1 MNHEY and CDR2 SMNVEV (reference sequence). With 3 bases clipped from V and 6 bases from J, the junction kept 4 bases outside the gene matches. The CDR3 nucleotides are TGTGCCAGCAGTTTGTTAGCGGGAGGGAGCAATGAGCAGTTCTTC. Encoded protein: CASSLLAGGSNEQFF.

The table lists this clone with a few counts. This chain links TRBV7-8 with TRBJ1-5; D is unresolved. The CDR3 length is 15 residues. CDR1 SGHVS and CDR2 FQNEAQ come from the germline V gene. V lost 0 bases to trimming and J lost 2 bases, with 8 bases between them. The CDR3 region is CASSLAGSGNQPQHF. Written as DNA, the CDR3 is TGTGCCAGCAGCTTAGCGGGCTCGGGCAATCAGCCCCAGCATTTT.

The chain employs TRBV7-9 and TRBJ2-3; D possibly corresponds to TRBD2 (5 bases). The V gene lost 5 bases and the J gene lost 0 bases, with 12 bases spanning the gap. The CDR3 is 15 amino acids. Germline V gives CDR1 SEHNR, CDR2 FQNEAQ (reference sequence). In nucleotides, the CDR3 is TGTGCCAGCAGCACCCCCCGGGGAAGCACAGATACGCAGTATTTT. Translation: CASSTPRGSTDTQYF.

Only a few counts were recorded for this clone. The gene calls are TRBV21-1 and TRBJ1-4. TRBV21-1 is a recognized pseudogene. The CDR3 runs 15 residues. CDR3 nucleotide sequence: TGTGCCAGCAGGTCCCGGGAAACGGCTAATGAAAAACTGTTTTTT. It codes for CASRSRETANEKLFF.

This chain uses TRBV10-3 with TRBJ2-7; a possible D gene is TRBD1 (8 bases). The CDR3 contains 15 residues. Germline CDR1 and CDR2: ENHRY and SYGVKD. The V gene lost 10 bases and the J gene lost 4 bases, with 23 bases spanning the gap. CDR3: CATLFQQGGPYEQYF. The CDR3 region has the DNA TGTGCCACTCTTTTTCAACAGGGGGGGCCTTACGAGCAGTACTTC.

Only a few counts were recorded for this clone. The V and J genes are TRBV5-1 and TRBJ2-5; 15 bases fit TRBD2. The junction had 3 bases not matched to a gene; V was cut back by 4 bases and J by 5 bases. This CDR3 spans 15 amino acids. From germline, CDR1 is SGHRS and CDR2 YFSETQ. The DNA for the CDR3 is TGCGCCAGCAGCGCTGGGACTAGCGGGAGGGAGACCCAGTACTTC. It codes for CASSAGTSGRETQYF. The whole variable domain, filled in from reference TRBV5-1 and TRBJ2-5, reads KAGVTQTPRYLIKTRGQQVTLSCSPISGHRSVSWYQQTPGQGLQFLFEYFSETQRNKGNFPGRFSGRQFSNSRSEMNVSTLELGDSALYLCASSAGTSGRETQYFGPGTRLLVL.

The chain is built from TRBV5-1 and TRBJ1-1; D not certain. Trimming took 0 bases from V and 3 from J, leaving 9 bases between them. Germline CDR1 is SGHRS and CDR2 is YFSETQ. This CDR3 comprises 14 residues. As DNA, the CDR3 is TGCGCCAGCAGCTTGGGTTTCCCGGACACTGAAGCTTTCTTT. Amino acid sequence: CASSLGFPDTEAFF.

The V call is TRBV2, the J call TRBJ2-1; maybe TRBD1 (7 bases). V lost 4 bases and J 8 bases, leaving 15 bases between the germline ends. The CDR3 is made up of 14 amino acids. Germline assignment: CDR1 SNHLY and CDR2 FYNNEI. The CDR3 coding sequence is TGTGCCAGCAGTGCCAGGACAGGAGGGCATGAGCAGTTCTTC. Protein sequence: CASSARTGGHEQFF.

Written as DNA, the CDR3 is TGTGCCAGCAGTGCCGGACAGGTCAGGACAGATACGCAGTATTTT. Translated, it gives CASSAGQVRTDTQYF. This chain uses TRBV6-1 with TRBJ2-3; 7 nucleotides align to TRBD1. Germline CDR1 and CDR2: MNHNS and SASEGT. The V segment lost 4 bases and the J segment 3 bases; nucleotides outside the gene matches: 7. CDR3 length: 15 residues.

The chain carries TRBV6-5 and TRBJ2-7, with 9 bases identical to TRBD2. The CDR3 runs 14 residues. Germline CDR1 MNHEY, CDR2 SVGAGI. With 6 bases clipped from V and 5 bases from J, the junction kept 8 bases outside the gene matches. CDR3 sequence (DNA): TGTGCCAGCAGAACCCTAGCGGGGATCGACGAGCAGTACTTC. Its protein product is CASRTLAGIDEQYF.

The chain uses TRBV7-3 and TRBJ2-7; weak D call: TRBD2 (5 bases). Trimming stripped 2 bases from V and 4 bases from J, with 15 bases between. This CDR3 spans 15 amino acids. Germline V gene sequence: CDR1 SGHTA, CDR2 FQGTGA. CDR3 bases: TGTGCCAGCAGCTTAGAACCGGGAACCCTTTACGAGCAGTACTTC. Amino acid sequence: CASSLEPGTLYEQYF.

This clone was counted between two and nine times. For the CDR3, the DNA is TGCGCCAGCAGCCAAGATCGCCGGACTAACACAGATACGCAGTATTTT. As protein: CASSQDRRTNTDTQYF. The chain employs TRBV4-1 and TRBJ2-3, with D maybe TRBD2 (6 bases). The CDR3 sequence is 16 residues long. Per germline, CDR1 MGHRA and CDR2 YSYEKL. V lost 0 bases and J lost 2, with 12 bases in between.